These 14 T cell receptor beta chains share one sample of origin, sequenced in a study of TIL therapy for anti-PD-1-resistant metastatic lung cancer. Time point meaning: pre-treatment sample, taken before nivolumab and TIL therapy. Most excised metastases sampled were pleural nodules or supraclavicular lymph nodes. The immunoSEQ assay was v3. This table comes from immunoSEQ multiplex PCR, and its TCRdb copy is limited to in-frame clones, with some not included. The data hold approximately 97,000 clones, with roughly two thirds observed a single time. The specimen was tumor tissue, collected at baseline. These receptor sequences come from a person between 30 and 79 years old with non-small cell lung cancer.

This clone was counted a single time. This chain connects TRBV18 to TRBJ2-6; D might be TRBD2 (5 bases). The CDR3 length is 15 residues. Trimming stripped 3 bases from V and 4 bases from J, with 10 bases between. Germline V gene data show CDR1 as KGHSH and CDR2 as LQKENI. The CDR3 bases are TGTGCCAGCTCACCTCCCACGGGGGGGGCCAACGTCCTGACTTTC. Translating it yields CASSPPTGGANVLTF.

In this sample, this clone turned up a few times. The chain carries TRBV28 and TRBJ1-2, with 7 bases that match TRBD1. V was clipped by 5 bases and J by 5 bases; unmatched bases: 8. This CDR3 spans 14 amino acids. Germline loops: CDR1 MDHEN, CDR2 SYDVKM. The CDR3 here is CASSHGDSGYGYTF. CDR3 DNA sequence: TGTGCCAGCAGTCATGGGGACAGCGGGTATGGCTACACCTTC.

This clone occurred a few times. The chain employs TRBV5-4 and TRBJ2-7; no reliable D call. V lost 0 bases and J lost 2, with 6 bases in between. CDR3 size: 13 residues. Germline V CDR1 and CDR2: SGHNT, YYREEE (reference sequence). CDR3 sequence reads: CASSLAPAYEQYF. CDR3 nucleotide sequence: TGTGCCAGCAGCTTGGCCCCTGCCTACGAGCAGTACTTC.

This rearrangement joins TRBV18 to TRBJ1-2, with D hard to call. The germline V gene has CDR1 KGHSH and CDR2 LQKENI. CDR3 length: 14 amino acids. The V end was cut by 3 bases, the J end by 5 bases, with 13 bases between. This CDR3 reads CASSPDVKVYGYTF. In nucleotides, the CDR3 is TGTGCCAGCTCACCGGACGTTAAGGTGTATGGCTACACCTTC.

This clone was seen a single time. This chain joins TRBV29-1 and TRBJ2-5, with a weak D call TRBD2 (6 bases). The V gene's germline CDR1 is SQVTM and CDR2 ANQGSEA. The CDR3 contains 11 residues. V lost 7 bases to trimming and J lost 2 bases, with 8 bases between them. The CDR3 region is CSGAGQETQYF. The DNA of the CDR3 is TGCAGCGGTGCGGGGCAAGAGACCCAGTACTTC.

The rearrangement joins TRBV7-9 to TRBJ2-5, with 8 positions matching TRBD2. CDR1 SEHNR and CDR2 FQNEAQ come from the germline V gene (reference sequence). This CDR3 is built from 15 residues. Trimming cost V 1 base and J 5 bases; bases outside gene matches: 6. The CDR3 DNA is TGTGCCAGCAGCTTAGACGGGAGGGCCGTGGAGACCCAGTACTTC. Translation gives CASSLDGRAVETQYF.

The V call is TRBV7-8, the J call TRBJ2-1, with TRBD1 matching over 7 bases. The CDR3 totals 14 residues. The V segment lost 4 bases and the J segment 7 bases; nucleotides outside the gene matches: 7. The germline V gene has CDR1 SGHVS and CDR2 FQNEAQ. The DNA of the CDR3 is TGTGCCAGCAGCTGGGGACAGAAATGGAATGAGCAGTTCTTC. It codes for CASSWGQKWNEQFF.

The J gene is TRBJ2-1, the V gene TRBV18; perhaps TRBD1 as D (5 bases). V was pared by 2 bases and J by 14 bases, with 13 bases between. The germline CDR1 and CDR2 sequences are KGHSH and LQKENI. This CDR3 has 12 amino acids. Written as DNA, the CDR3 is TGTGCCAGCTCACCAATGGACAAGTACGAGTTCTTC. This translates into CASSPMDKYEFF.

This clone has only a few counts. The genes are TRBV5-6 and TRBJ2-1; TRBD1 agrees at 7 bases. There are 13 residues in the CDR3. CDR1 SGHDT and CDR2 YYEEEE come from the germline V gene. V shed 4 bases, J shed 9 bases, and the junction held 7 bases outside the gene matches. The CDR3 spells CASSPIQGFEQFF. CDR3 DNA: TGTGCCAGCAGCCCAATACAGGGGTTTGAGCAGTTCTTC. Together with reference TRBV5-6 and TRBJ2-1, the CDR3 gives the full variable domain: DAGVTQSPTHLIKTRGQQVTLRCSPKSGHDTVSWYQQALGQGPQFIFQYYEEEERQRGNFPDRFSGHQFPNYSSELNVNALLLGDSALYLCASSPIQGFEQFFGPGTRLTVL.

This clone has only a few counts. V gene TRBV4-2 combines with J gene TRBJ1-4; D ambiguous. Trimming removed 2 bases at V and 7 bases at J, with 17 bases between. The CDR3 contains 16 residues. Germline assignment: CDR1 LGHNA and CDR2 YNFKEQ. The CDR3 loop reads CASSQLGESLGEKLFF. The CDR3 nucleotides read TGTGCCAGCAGCCAACTGGGTGAGAGCCTTGGTGAAAAACTGTTTTTT.

The chain uses TRBV18 and TRBJ1-1, with no clear D. The V and J ends lost 2 bases and 3 bases respectively, with 7 bases between them. CDR3 length equals 13 residues. CDR1 and CDR2 from the germline V gene are KGHSH and LQKENI. CDR3 in DNA: TGTGCCAGCTCACCATCCCGAGACACTGAAGCTTTCTTT. This translates into CASSPSRDTEAFF.

This clone appeared a few times. This chain links TRBV7-2 with TRBJ2-5, with 10 bases aligning to TRBD1. Germline trimming cut 6 bases from V and 3 bases from J; bases unmatched to any gene: 4. The CDR3 length is 14 residues. CDR1 and CDR2 from the germline V gene are SGHTA and FQGNSA. CDR3 coding DNA: TGTGCCAGCAGTCGGACAGGGGGGGAAGAGACCCAGTACTTC. Protein: CASSRTGGEETQYF.

This clone occurred a few times. This chain connects TRBV5-1 to TRBJ1-2; D is unresolved. The CDR3 covers 15 residues. V lost 4 bases, J lost 0 bases, and 13 bases lay in between. CDR1 is SGHRS and CDR2 is YFSETQ in the germline V gene. DNA for the CDR3: TGCGCCAGCAGCCAGTCCGCCACGGCTAACTATGGCTACACCTTC. Translation gives CASSQSATANYGYTF. The whole variable domain, filled in from reference TRBV5-1 and TRBJ1-2, reads KAGVTQTPRYLIKTRGQQVTLSCSPISGHRSVSWYQQTPGQGLQFLFEYFSETQRNKGNFPGRFSGRQFSNSRSEMNVSTLELGDSALYLCASSQSATANYGYTFGSGTRLTVV.

This clone was recorded a few times. The chain employs TRBV5-6 and TRBJ2-6; D gene ambiguous. V shed 4 bases and J shed 2 bases, with 16 bases lying between them. The length of the CDR3 is 17 residues. Germline CDR1 is SGHDT and CDR2 is YYEEEE. CDR3 bases: TGTGCCAGCAGCGGTACTGGGTATGGGGCTGGGGCCAACGTCCTGACTTTC. Its protein product is CASSGTGYGAGANVLTF.